This TCR beta chain is from a study of identical twins. General study results and limits: Not following the same donors, the study drew its conclusions from cross-sectional statistical analysis. Reduced insertions were recorded for abundant cord blood beta clonotypes, with no such pattern in memory repertoires. Invariant MAIT and iNKT cells are populations that could partly confound zero-insertion analyses.

TCRdb reprocessed the 5' RACE reads via MiXCR and lists one record per CDR3 protein. This table holds hundreds of thousands of distinct CDR3 sequences, around 6% found once. As for this clonotype: The antigen remains undetermined.

Material: naive T cells sorted from blood. The clonotype comes from a man aged 18-30 years in good health.

CDR3 loop: CASTALGGETQYF. In DNA, the CDR3 is TGTGCCAGCACCGCCTTGGGGGGGGAGACCCAGTACTTC. The V and J genes are TRBV27 and TRBJ2-5; 7 nucleotides align to TRBD2. The CDR3 sequence is 13 residues long. Germline loops: CDR1 MNHEY, CDR2 SMNVEV (reference sequence). The V and J ends lost 7 bases and 5 bases, in that order; junction bases with no gene match: 7.